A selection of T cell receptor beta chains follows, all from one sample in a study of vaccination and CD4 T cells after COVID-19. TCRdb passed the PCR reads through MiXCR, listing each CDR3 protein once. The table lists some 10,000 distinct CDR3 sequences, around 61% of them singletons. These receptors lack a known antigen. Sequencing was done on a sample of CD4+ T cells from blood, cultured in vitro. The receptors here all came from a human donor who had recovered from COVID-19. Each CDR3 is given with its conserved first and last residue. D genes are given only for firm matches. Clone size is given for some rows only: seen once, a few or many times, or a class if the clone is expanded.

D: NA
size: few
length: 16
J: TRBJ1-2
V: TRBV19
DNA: TGTGCCAGTAGTATCGTCCAGGGAGCAGCTAACTATGGCTACACCTTC
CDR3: CASSIVQGAANYGYTF

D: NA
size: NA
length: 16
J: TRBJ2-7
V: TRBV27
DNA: TGTGCCAGCAGCCCCAAGCAGGGGGTTCGGGGGTACGAGCAGTACTTC
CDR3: CASSPKQGVRGYEQYF

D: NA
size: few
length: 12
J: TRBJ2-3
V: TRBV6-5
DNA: TGTGCCAGCAGTTACTCGGGCGATACGCAGTATTTT
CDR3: CASSYSGDTQYF

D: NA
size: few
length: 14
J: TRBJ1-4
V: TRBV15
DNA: TGTGCCACCAGCAGAGATGGAAGAGGGGAAAAACTGTTTTTT
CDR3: CATSRDGRGEKLFF

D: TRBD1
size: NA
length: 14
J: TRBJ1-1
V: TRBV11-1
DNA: TGTGCCAGCAGCCCCGGGACAGGGGACACTGAAGCTTTCTTT
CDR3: CASSPGTGDTEAFF

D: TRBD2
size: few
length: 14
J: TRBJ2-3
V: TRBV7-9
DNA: TGTGCCAGCCGCAAGCGGGGGGCTCTGGATACGCAGTATTTT
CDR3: CASRKRGALDTQYF

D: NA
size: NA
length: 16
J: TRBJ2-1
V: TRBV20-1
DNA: TGCAGTGCTAGAGAGAGGGCGCGACCTATGAAGGATGAGCAGTTCTTC
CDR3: CSARERARPMKDEQFF

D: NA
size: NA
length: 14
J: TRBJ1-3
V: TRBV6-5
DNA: TGTGCCAGCAGTTACTCCGGGGGTGGAAACACCATATATTTT
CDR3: CASSYSGGGNTIYF

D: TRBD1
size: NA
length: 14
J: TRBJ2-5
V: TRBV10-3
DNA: TGTGCCATCAGCGGATACAGGGGGCAAGAGACCCAGTACTTC
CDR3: CAISGYRGQETQYF

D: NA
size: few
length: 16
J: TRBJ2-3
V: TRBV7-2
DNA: TGTGCCAGCAGCTTAGGGACAGATCGTAGCACAGATACGCAGTATTTT
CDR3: CASSLGTDRSTDTQYF

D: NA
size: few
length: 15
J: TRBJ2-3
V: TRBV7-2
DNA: TGTGCCAGCAGCTTAGCCGGACTTAGCACAGATACGCAGTATTTT
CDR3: CASSLAGLSTDTQYF

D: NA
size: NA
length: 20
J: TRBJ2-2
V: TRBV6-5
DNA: TGTGCCAGCAGTTTTTTACGGGGCCGAGACCTTCCTACGAACACCGGGGAGCTGTTTTTT
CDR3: CASSFLRGRDLPTNTGELFF

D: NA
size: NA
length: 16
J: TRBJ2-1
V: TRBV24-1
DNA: TGTGCCACCAGTGATACCAGCGGCCCCGAATACAATGAGCAGTTCTTC
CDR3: CATSDTSGPEYNEQFF

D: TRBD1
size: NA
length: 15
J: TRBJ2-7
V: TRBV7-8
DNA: TGTGCCAGCGGGACAGGGCCAAGGGGGGGCTACGAGCAGTACTTC
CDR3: CASGTGPRGGYEQYF

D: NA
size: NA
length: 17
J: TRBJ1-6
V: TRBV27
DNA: TGTGCCAGCAGTCTAGGGTCGAGAGGGGCCTATAATTCACCCCTCCACTTT
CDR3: CASSLGSRGAYNSPLHF

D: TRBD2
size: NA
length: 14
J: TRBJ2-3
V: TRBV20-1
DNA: TGCAGTGCTAGGCTAGCGGGGTCCACAGATACGCAGTATTTT
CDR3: CSARLAGSTDTQYF

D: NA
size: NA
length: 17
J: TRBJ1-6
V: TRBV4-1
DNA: TGCGCCAGCAGCCAAGATCCCGTATTGAAGGGGAATTCACCCCTCCACTTT
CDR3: CASSQDPVLKGNSPLHF

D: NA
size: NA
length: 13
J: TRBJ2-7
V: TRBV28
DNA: TGTGCCAGCAGTTTTAGGTTCTCCTACGAGCAGTACTTC
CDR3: CASSFRFSYEQYF

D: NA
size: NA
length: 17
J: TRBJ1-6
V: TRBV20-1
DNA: TGCAGTGCTAGAGATGCACAGGCCCGCTCCTATAATTCACCCCTCCACTTT
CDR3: CSARDAQARSYNSPLHF

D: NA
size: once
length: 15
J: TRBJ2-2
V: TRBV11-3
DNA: TGTGCCAGCAGCGTCACAGGGACGGGGACCGGGGAGCTGTTTTTT
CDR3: CASSVTGTGTGELFF

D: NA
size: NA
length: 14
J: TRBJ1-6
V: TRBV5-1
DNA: TGCGCCAGCAGCTTGGAGTCTCAAAATTCACCCCTCCACTTT
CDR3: CASSLESQNSPLHF

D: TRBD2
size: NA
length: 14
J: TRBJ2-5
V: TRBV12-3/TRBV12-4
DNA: TGTGCCAGCAGTTTCGGACTAGCGGAAGAGACCCAGTACTTC
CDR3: CASSFGLAEETQYF

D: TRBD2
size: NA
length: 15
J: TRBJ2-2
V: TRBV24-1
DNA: TGTGCCACCAGTGAACCGGGAGGAAGGACCGGGGAGCTGTTTTTT
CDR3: CATSEPGGRTGELFF

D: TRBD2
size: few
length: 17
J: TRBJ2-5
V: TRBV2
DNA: TGTGCCAGCAGTGTCGGGCTAGCGGGGGGGCCGGGAGAGACCCAGTACTTC
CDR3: CASSVGLAGGPGETQYF

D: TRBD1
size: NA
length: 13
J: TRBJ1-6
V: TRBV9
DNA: TGTGCCAGCAGCACAGGGGCCAATTCACCCCTCCACTTT
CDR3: CASSTGANSPLHF

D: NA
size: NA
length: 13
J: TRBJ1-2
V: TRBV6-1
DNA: TGTGCCAGCACCCGGGGCAGGGACTATGGCTACACCTTC
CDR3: CASTRGRDYGYTF

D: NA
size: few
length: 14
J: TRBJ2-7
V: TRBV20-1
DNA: TGCAGTGCTTTGACAGACCTCCCCCCCTACGAGCAGTACTTC
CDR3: CSALTDLPPYEQYF

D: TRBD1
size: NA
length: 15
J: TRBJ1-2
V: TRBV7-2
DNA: TGTGCCAGCAGCTTCGCACAACAGGGGAACAATGGCTACACCTTC
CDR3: CASSFAQQGNNGYTF

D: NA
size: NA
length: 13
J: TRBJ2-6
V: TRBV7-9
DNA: TGTGCCAGCAGCCCAGGGACGGGCCGAGTCCTGACTTTC
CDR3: CASSPGTGRVLTF

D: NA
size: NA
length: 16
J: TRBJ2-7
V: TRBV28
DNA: TGTGCCAGCAGTTCGCCGAGCTCTCCACGCTCCTACGAGCAGTACTTC
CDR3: CASSSPSSPRSYEQYF

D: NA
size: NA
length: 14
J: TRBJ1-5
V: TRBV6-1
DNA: TGTGCCAGCAGAGCAGGGGTAGGCAATCAGCCCCAGCATTTT
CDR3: CASRAGVGNQPQHF

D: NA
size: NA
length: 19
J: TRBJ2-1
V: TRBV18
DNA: TGTGCCAGCTCACCACCGTATTCCGCTGAGGCCATGGGGTACAATGAGCAGTTCTTC
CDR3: CASSPPYSAEAMGYNEQFF

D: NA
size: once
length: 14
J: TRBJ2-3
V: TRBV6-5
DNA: TGTGCCAGCAGTTCCCAGTCGGGCGCGGATACGCAGTATTTT
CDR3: CASSSQSGADTQYF